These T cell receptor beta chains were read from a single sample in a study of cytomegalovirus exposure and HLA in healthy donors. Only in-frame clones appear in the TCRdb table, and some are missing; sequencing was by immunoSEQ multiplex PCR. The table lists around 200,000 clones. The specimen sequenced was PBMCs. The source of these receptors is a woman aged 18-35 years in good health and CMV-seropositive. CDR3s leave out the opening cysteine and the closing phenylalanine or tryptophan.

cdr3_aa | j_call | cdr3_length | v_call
ASSLPGETQY | TRBJ2-5 | 10 | TRBV28
ASSNTRDRVLTNTEAF | TRBJ1-1 | 16 | TRBV18
ASSDGVFNYGYT | TRBJ1-2 | 12 | TRBV2
ASSDSSYNSPLH | TRBJ1-6 | 12 | TRBV19
ASSLAGTGEYTGELF | TRBJ2-2 | 15 | TRBV7-3
ASRPTRPTSTDTQY | TRBJ2-3 | 14 | TRBV5-1
ATTRDSPGTDTQY | TRBJ2-3 | 13 | TRBV10-3
ASSPFVAGGTDTQY | TRBJ2-3 | 14 | TRBV18
ASGDDTSGTGRRGYT | TRBJ1-2 | 15 | TRBV25-1
ASSFWGLAGSGEGQY | TRBJ2-3 | 15 | TRBV7-2
ASSLFVAATNEKLF | TRBJ1-4 | 14 | TRBV5-1
ASSQELRGTSGANTGELF | TRBJ2-2 | 18 | TRBV4-2
ASRGRPGLDSYNEQF | TRBJ2-1 | 15 | TRBV2
ASSLDPGRGTEAF | TRBJ1-1 | 13 | TRBV7-9
ASSRDSQETQY | TRBJ2-5 | 11 | TRBV18
ASSYGVAYGYT | TRBJ1-2 | 11 | TRBV6-6
ASSLDRNTEAF | TRBJ1-1 | 11 | TRBV4-3
ALVWQGLRSRSGAEAF | TRBJ1-1 | 16 | TRBV2
ASSLGQGAVDEQF | TRBJ2-1 | 13 | TRBV2
ASSPRMAQPQH | TRBJ1-5 | 11 | TRBV7-2
ASSTVNTDTQY | TRBJ2-3 | 11 | TRBV11-3
AWRPRLGQGVSSGNTIY | TRBJ1-3 | 17 | TRBV30
ASSLTSGSRSGQETQY | TRBJ2-5 | 16 | TRBV7-2
ASSLDPSYNEQF | TRBJ2-1 | 12 | TRBV5-1
ASSPTTVFGSNYGYT | TRBJ1-2 | 15 | TRBV18
ASSDTTIADTQY | TRBJ2-3 | 12 | TRBV9
ASSLFPRQETQY | TRBJ2-5 | 12 | TRBV5-1
ASSLAMVGGSPKDNEQF | TRBJ2-1 | 17 | TRBV7-8
ATSRDVQYEQY | TRBJ2-7 | 11 | TRBV15
ASSLTSYNEQF | TRBJ2-1 | 11 | TRBV5-4
ASSQVPNNEQF | TRBJ2-1 | 11 | TRBV4-1
ASTPGTPYSPLH | TRBJ1-6 | 12 | TRBV27
ASSVHGSGGKYNEQF | TRBJ2-1 | 15 | TRBV19
ASSVGGLGSGELF | TRBJ2-2 | 13 | TRBV9
AIRGGGLRDTQY | TRBJ2-3 | 12 | TRBV10-3
ASSQDWGPNGETQY | TRBJ2-5 | 14 | TRBV4-3